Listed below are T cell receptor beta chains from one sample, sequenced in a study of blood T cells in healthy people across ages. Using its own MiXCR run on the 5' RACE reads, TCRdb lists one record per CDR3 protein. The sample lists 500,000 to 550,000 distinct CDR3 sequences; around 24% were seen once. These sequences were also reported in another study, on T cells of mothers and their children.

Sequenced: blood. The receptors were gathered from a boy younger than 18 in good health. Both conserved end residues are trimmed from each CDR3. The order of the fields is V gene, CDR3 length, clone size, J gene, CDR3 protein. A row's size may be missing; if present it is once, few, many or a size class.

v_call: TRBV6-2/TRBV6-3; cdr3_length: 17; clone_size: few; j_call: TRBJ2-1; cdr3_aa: ASSYINVVWVSSYNEQF
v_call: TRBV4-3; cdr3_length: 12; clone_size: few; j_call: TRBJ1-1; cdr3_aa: ASSQDRFFGEAF
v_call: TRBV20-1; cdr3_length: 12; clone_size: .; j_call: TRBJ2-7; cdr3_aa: SARLQDYSYEQY
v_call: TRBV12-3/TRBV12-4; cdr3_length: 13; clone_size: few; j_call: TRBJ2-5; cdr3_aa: ASSFGISGGGTQY
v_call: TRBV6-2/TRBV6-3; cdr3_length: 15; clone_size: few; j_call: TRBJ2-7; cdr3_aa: ASSYSNSGQASYEQY
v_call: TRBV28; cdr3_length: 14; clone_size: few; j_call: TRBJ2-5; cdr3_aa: ASSLPGAGARETQY
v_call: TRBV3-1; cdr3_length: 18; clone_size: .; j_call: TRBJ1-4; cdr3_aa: ASSPGPTGRGGPSNEKLF
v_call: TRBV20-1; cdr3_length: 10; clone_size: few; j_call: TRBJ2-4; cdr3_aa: SAQTGGDIQY
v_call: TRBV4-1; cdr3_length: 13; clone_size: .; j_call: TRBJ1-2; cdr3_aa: ASSQDRAGNYGYT
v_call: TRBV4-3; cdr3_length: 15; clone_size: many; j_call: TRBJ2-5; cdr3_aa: ASSQDLRQGPQETQY
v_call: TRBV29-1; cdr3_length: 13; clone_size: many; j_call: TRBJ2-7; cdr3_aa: SVGLAGGWSYEQY
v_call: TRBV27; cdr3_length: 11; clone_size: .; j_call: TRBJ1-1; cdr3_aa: ARRVAMNTEAF
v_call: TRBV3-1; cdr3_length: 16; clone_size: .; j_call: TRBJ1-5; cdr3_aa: ASSQAGAGVEGNQPQH
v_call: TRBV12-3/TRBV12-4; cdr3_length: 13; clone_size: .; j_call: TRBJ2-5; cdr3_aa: ASSSRGRYSETQY
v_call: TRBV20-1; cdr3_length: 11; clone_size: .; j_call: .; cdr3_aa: SAVTGGDYEQY
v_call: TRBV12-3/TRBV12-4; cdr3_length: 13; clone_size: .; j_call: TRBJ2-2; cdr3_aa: ASSRRDQNTGELF
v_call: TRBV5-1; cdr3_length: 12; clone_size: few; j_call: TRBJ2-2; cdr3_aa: ASIQFQGHGELF
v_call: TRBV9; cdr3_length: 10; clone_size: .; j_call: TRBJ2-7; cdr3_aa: ASSGTSGEQY
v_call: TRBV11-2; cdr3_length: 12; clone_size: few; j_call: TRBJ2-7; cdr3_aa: ASRARENSYEQY
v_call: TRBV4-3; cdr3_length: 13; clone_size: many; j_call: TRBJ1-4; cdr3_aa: ASSHSDRRNEKLF
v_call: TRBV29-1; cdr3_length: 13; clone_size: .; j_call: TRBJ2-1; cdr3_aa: SVTLTWGFYNEQF
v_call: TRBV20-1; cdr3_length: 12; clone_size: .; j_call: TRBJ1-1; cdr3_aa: SVKRGDMNTEAF
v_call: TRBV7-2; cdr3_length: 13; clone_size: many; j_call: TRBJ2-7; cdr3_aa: ASSPVFRGPYEQY
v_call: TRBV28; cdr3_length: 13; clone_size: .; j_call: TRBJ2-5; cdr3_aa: ASSLDEGGRETQY
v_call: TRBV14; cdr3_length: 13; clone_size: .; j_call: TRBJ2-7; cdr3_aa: ASSISGSSSYEQY
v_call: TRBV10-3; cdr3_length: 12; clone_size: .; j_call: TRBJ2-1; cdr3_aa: AISPGLAGDEQF
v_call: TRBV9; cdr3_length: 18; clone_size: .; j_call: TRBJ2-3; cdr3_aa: ASSVALGRTSGRITDTQY
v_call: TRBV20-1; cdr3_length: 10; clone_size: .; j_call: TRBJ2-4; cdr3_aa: SAPALGNIQY
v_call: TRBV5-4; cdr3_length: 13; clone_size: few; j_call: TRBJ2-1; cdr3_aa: ASSVKTSGSDEQF
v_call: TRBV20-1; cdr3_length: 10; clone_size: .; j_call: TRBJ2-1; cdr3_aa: SARPTSNEQF
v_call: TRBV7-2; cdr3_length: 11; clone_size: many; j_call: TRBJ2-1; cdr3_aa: ASSLAEYNEQF
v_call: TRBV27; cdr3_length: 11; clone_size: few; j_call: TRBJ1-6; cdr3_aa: ASSFGPGYPLH
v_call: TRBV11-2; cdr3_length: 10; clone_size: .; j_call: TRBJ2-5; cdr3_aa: ASSPSAETQY
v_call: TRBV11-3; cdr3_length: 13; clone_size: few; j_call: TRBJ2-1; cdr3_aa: ASSARLGPYNEQF
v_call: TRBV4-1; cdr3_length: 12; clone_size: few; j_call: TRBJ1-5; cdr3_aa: ASSQVGSGQPQH
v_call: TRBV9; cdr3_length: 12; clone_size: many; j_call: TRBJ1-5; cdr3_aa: ASSGGQGGQPQH
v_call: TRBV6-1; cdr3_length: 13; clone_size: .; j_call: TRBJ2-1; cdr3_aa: AISQAGGTPYEQF
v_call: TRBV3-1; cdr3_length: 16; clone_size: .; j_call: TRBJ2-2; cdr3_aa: ASSQGRGQGGTTGELF
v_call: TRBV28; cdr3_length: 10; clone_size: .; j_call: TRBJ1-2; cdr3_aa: ASSPPDGGYT
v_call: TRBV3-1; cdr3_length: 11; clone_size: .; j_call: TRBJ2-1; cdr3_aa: ASSPQGLAEQF
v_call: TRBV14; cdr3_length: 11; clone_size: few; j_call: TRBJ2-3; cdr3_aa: ASSRMITDTQY
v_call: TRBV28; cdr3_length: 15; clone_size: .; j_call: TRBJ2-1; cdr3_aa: ASRGGTSGRTYNEQF
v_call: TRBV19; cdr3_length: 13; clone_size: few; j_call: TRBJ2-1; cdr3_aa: ASRLALQSYNEQF
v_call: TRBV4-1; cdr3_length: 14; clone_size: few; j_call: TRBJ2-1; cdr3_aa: ASSQDLGLGGNEQF
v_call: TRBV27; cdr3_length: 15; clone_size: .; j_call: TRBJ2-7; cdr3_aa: ASSLSSIADNSYEQY
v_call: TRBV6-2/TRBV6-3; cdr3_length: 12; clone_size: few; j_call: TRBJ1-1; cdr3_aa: ASTLYNSGTEAF
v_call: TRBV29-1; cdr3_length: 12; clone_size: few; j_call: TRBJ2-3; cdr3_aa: SAEGGERADTQY
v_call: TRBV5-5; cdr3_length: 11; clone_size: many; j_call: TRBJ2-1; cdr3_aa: ETGDSSYNEQF
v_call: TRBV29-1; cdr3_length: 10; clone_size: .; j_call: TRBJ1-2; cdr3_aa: SVGTASYGYT